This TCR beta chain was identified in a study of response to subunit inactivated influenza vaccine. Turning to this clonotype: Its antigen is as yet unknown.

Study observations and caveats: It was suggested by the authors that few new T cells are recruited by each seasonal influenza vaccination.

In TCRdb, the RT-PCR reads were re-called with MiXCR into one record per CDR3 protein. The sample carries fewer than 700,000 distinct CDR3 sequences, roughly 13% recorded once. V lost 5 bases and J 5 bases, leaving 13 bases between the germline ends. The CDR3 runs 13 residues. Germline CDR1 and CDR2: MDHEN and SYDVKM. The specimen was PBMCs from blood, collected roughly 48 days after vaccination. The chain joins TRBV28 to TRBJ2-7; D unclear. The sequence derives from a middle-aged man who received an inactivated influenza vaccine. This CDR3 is CASSPQGRHEQYF. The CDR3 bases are TGTGCCAGCAGTCCTCAAGGACGGCACGAGCAGTACTTC. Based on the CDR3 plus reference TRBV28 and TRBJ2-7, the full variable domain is DVKVTQSSRYLVKRTGEKVFLECVQDMDHENMFWYRQDPGLGLRLIYFSYDVKMKEKGDIPEGYSVSREKKERFSLILESASTNQTSMYLCASSPQGRHEQYFGPGTRLTVT.